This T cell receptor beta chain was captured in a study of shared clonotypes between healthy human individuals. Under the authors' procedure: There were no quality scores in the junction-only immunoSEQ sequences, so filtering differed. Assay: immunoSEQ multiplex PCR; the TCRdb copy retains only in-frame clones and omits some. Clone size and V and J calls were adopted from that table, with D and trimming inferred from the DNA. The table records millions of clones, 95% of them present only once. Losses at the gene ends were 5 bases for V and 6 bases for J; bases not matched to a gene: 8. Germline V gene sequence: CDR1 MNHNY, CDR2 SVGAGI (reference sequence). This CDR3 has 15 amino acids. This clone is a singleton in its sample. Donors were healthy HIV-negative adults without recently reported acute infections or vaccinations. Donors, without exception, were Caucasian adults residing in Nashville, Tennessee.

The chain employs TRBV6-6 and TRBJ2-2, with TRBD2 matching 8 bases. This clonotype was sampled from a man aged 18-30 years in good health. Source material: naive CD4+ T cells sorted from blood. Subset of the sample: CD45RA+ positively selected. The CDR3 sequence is CASSVREGHAGELFF. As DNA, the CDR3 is TGTGCCAGCAGTGTACGGGAGGGCCACGCCGGGGAGCTGTTTTTT.